The 5 T cell receptor beta chains presented below share a single source sample, sequenced in a study of immune evolution from preneoplasia to lung adenocarcinoma. The method was immunoSEQ multiplex PCR; TCRdb's version includes in-frame clones alone and lacks a portion of them. The table records 9,000 to 13,000 clones, roughly 70% of them present only once. Source material: FFPE normal lung tissue adjacent to the tumor. All receptors derive from a person in their 60s with lung adenocarcinoma. Some clones in this sample may be carry-over from other donors' samples.

The rearrangement joins TRBV6-5 to TRBJ2-1; D is perhaps TRBD2 (6 bases). The CDR3 spans 15 residues. V lost 5 bases, J lost 6 bases, and 17 bases lay in between. Germline values: CDR1 MNHEY, CDR2 SVGAGI. CDR3 sequence (DNA): TGTGCCAGCAGTGTTAGCGGAGGGGAATTCAATGAGCAGTTCTTC. Translated: CASSVSGGEFNEQFF.

The rearrangement joins TRBV14 to TRBJ1-1; weak D call: TRBD1 (5 bases). This CDR3 spans 14 amino acids. Trimming took off 4 bases at V and 0 bases at J, with 9 bases between the two ends. Germline CDR1 is SGHDN and CDR2 is FVKESK. The CDR3: CASSLPGLNTEAFF. CDR3 coding DNA: TGTGCCAGCAGCCTTCCGGGACTGAACACTGAAGCTTTCTTT.

The chain couples TRBV5-5 to TRBJ1-1, with a possible D match to TRBD1 (5 bases). The germline CDR1 and CDR2 sequences are SGHKS and YYEKEE (reference sequence). Trimming took 2 bases from V and 5 from J, leaving 13 bases between them. This CDR3 spans 14 amino acids. The CDR3 spells CASSFQPEGTEAFF. DNA for the CDR3: TGTGCCAGCAGCTTTCAACCGGAGGGGACTGAAGCTTTCTTT.

This chain links TRBV25-1 with TRBJ2-3, with TRBD1 matching over 7 bases. The germline V gene has CDR1 MGHDK and CDR2 SYGVNS. V shed 4 bases, J shed 3 bases, and the junction held 7 bases outside the gene matches. The CDR3 is 15 amino acids. CDR3 in amino acids: CASSGQGELTDTQYF. The DNA of the CDR3 is TGTGCCAGCAGTGGACAGGGAGAACTTACAGATACGCAGTATTTT.

The chain couples TRBV5-1 to TRBJ2-7; 9 positions agree with TRBD1. The CDR3 totals 14 residues. V gave up 2 bases and J gave up 5 bases; unmatched junction bases: 5. Germline V gene sequence: CDR1 SGHRS, CDR2 YFSETQ. This chain's CDR3 is CASSFGTGSDEQYF. Written as DNA, the CDR3 is TGCGCCAGCAGCTTTGGGACAGGGTCCGACGAGCAGTACTTC.